The next 29 T cell receptor beta chains were all read from a single sample in a study of blood T cell repertoires in COVID-19. Profiling relied on immunoSEQ multiplex PCR, and the TCRdb table lists in-frame clones only, not all of them. The sample lists roughly 200,000 clones, more than 75% occurring once. Sequencing was performed on peripheral blood. The receptor source for this set is a man in his forties with active or convalescent COVID-19.

The gene calls are TRBV7-2 and TRBJ1-1; 9 bases are a match to TRBD1. Trimming took 10 bases from V and 4 from J; bases not matched to a gene: 13. The CDR3 extends over 15 amino acids. Per the germline V gene, CDR1 is SGHTA and CDR2 is FQGNSA. CDR3 sequence: CATQGTGITGTEAFF. DNA for the CDR3: TGTGCCACCCAAGGGACAGGGATCACGGGCACTGAAGCTTTCTTT.

This clone has only one observation. V and J are TRBV20-1 and TRBJ2-1; D might be TRBD2 (6 bases). CDR3 length: 14 amino acids. Germline loops: CDR1 DFQATT, CDR2 SNEGSKA (reference sequence). The V and J ends lost 3 bases and 7 bases respectively, with 16 bases between them. The CDR3 coding sequence is TGCAGTGCTAGTGGGCGGGGCCTATGGAATGAGCAGTTCTTC. Its translation is CSASGRGLWNEQFF.

The chain is built from TRBV30 and TRBJ2-4; TRBD1 agrees at 7 bases. CDR1 is GTSNPN and CDR2 is SVGIG in the germline V gene (reference sequence). The CDR3 contains 13 residues. The ends lost 5 bases at V and 4 bases at J; junction bases unmatched: 5. Here the CDR3 DNA reads TGTGCCTGGGCCGGGACAGAGAAAAACATTCAGTACTTC. Translated: CAWAGTEKNIQYF. The full variable domain, in which reference TRBV30 and TRBJ2-4 provide the parts outside the CDR3, is SQTIHQWPATLVQPVGSPLSLECTVEGTSNPNLYWYRQAAGRGLQLLFYSVGIGQISSEVPQNLSASRPQDRQFILSSKKLLLSDSGFYLCAWAGTEKNIQYFGAGTRLSVL.

V gene TRBV15 combines with J gene TRBJ2-2; no firm D call. V was trimmed by 0 bases and J by 6 bases, leaving 14 bases between them. Per germline, CDR1 LNHNV and CDR2 YYDKDF (reference sequence). This CDR3 is built from 16 residues. The CDR3 sequence is CATSRDGRLEAGELFF. In nucleotides, the CDR3 is TGTGCCACCAGCAGAGATGGCCGGCTAGAGGCCGGGGAGCTGTTTTTT.

The chain has TRBV19 and TRBJ2-3; 8 bases align to TRBD1. This CDR3 spans 15 amino acids. Germline loops: CDR1 LNHDA, CDR2 SQIVND (reference sequence). V lost 5 bases and J lost 2; bases outside the gene matches: 6. CDR3 nucleotides: TGTGCCAGTAGTGGGCCCAGGGGGCTCACAGATACGCAGTATTTT. Its translation is CASSGPRGLTDTQYF. Combining the CDR3 with reference TRBV19 and TRBJ2-3 gives the whole variable domain DGGITQSPKYLFRKEGQNVTLSCEQNLNHDAMYWYRQDPGQGLRLIYYSQIVNDFQKGDIAEGYSVSREKKESFPLTVTSAQKNPTAFYLCASSGPRGLTDTQYFGPGTRLTVL.

This chain joins TRBV11-2 and TRBJ2-7; the D gene is possibly TRBD2 (7 bases). Germline CDR1 and CDR2: SGHAT and FQNNGV. The CDR3 is 14 amino acids. Between the trimmed V and J ends, which lost 1 base and 5 bases, there was a span of 12 bases. CDR3 region: CASSLAPGGNEQYF. CDR3 nucleotide sequence: TGTGCCAGCAGCTTAGCCCCGGGGGGCAACGAGCAGTACTTC.

This clone has just one count. This chain uses TRBV4-2 with TRBJ1-5, with D possibly matching TRBD1 (5 bases). V lost 1 base and J 7 bases, leaving 11 bases between the germline ends. This CDR3 has 14 residues. In germline, CDR1 is LGHNA, CDR2 YNFKEQ. CDR3 sequence (DNA): TGTGCCAGCAGCCAAGGCGGGGCCATCCAGCCCCAGCATTTT. Translation gives CASSQGGAIQPQHF.

The chain couples TRBV6-5 to TRBJ1-1, with TRBD1 as a possible D gene (5 bases). The germline CDR1 and CDR2 sequences are MNHEY and SVGAGI. There are 15 residues in the CDR3. V lost 0 bases, J lost 0 bases, and 8 bases lay in between. CDR3 in amino acids: CASSYSRQMNTEAFF. The CDR3 region has the DNA TGTGCCAGCAGTTACTCGAGACAGATGAACACTGAAGCTTTCTTT.

As concerns this clone: The junction departs from the called germline gene at one end, perhaps through a read error. The genes are TRBV10-3 and TRBJ1-2; the match to TRBD1 covers 7 bases. Looked up from germline, CDR1 is ENHRY and CDR2 is SYGVKD. This CDR3 is 11 amino acids long. CDR3 DNA: TGTGCCATCAGTGACGGGACAGCCCACCTCTTC. It codes for CAISDGTAHLF.

The genes are TRBV6-5 and TRBJ2-3; D is undetermined. V lost 5 bases, J lost 0 bases, and 3 bases lay in between. This CDR3 contains 12 residues. Germline values: CDR1 MNHEY, CDR2 SVGAGI. In DNA, the CDR3 is TGTGCCAGCAGTCCGAGCACAGATACGCAGTATTTT. Translating gives CASSPSTDTQYF.

The rearrangement links TRBV7-9 to TRBJ2-2, with D maybe TRBD2 (7 bases). Trimming took 5 bases from V and 6 from J, leaving 22 bases between them. This CDR3 is built from 17 residues. CDR1 and CDR2 from the germline V gene are SEHNR and FQNEAQ (reference sequence). CDR3 protein: CASSNGGGGWTPGELFF. CDR3 coding DNA: TGTGCCAGCAGCAACGGGGGAGGGGGATGGACCCCCGGGGAGCTGTTTTTT.

The chain has TRBV7-9 and TRBJ1-4, with D possibly being TRBD1 (6 bases). V was clipped by 11 bases and J by 4 bases, with 14 bases between them. The germline CDR1 and CDR2 sequences are SEHNR and FQNEAQ (reference sequence). The CDR3 contains 13 residues. CDR3 in amino acids: CAVSGASNEKLFF. The CDR3 DNA reads as TGTGCCGTGTCAGGGGCCAGTAATGAAAAACTGTTTTTT.

This chain uses TRBV5-1 with TRBJ2-7, with TRBD1 matching 9 bases. From germline, CDR1 is SGHRS and CDR2 YFSETQ. With 4 bases clipped from V and 5 bases from J, the junction kept 10 bases outside the gene matches. This CDR3 spans 15 amino acids. The CDR3 region has the DNA TGCGCCAGCAGCGTCGGGACAGGGATAACCGACGAGCAGTACTTC. It specifies CASSVGTGITDEQYF.

The gene calls are TRBV6-5 and TRBJ2-7; 7 nucleotides agree with TRBD1. CDR1 is MNHEY and CDR2 is SVGAGI in the germline V gene. Trimming took 6 bases from V and 1 from J; bases not matched to a gene: 6. This CDR3 has 14 residues. In DNA form, the CDR3 reads TGTGCCAGCAGCGAGAGGGGACAGTCCTACGAGCAGTACTTC. Its translation: CASSERGQSYEQYF.

The chain carries TRBV19 and TRBJ1-2, with D hard to call. Germline V lookup: CDR1 LNHDA, CDR2 SQIVND (reference sequence). This CDR3 comprises 12 residues. The ends were cut back, 9 bases at V and 3 bases at J, with 11 bases in the middle. This CDR3 is CASKSSHYGYTF. Here the CDR3 DNA reads TGTGCCAGCAAGAGTTCGCACTATGGCTACACCTTC.

The chain recombines TRBV19 with TRBJ2-1; 8 bases are shared with TRBD1. Unmatched junction bases numbered 2, after V lost 5 bases and J lost 8 bases. In germline, CDR1 is LNHDA, CDR2 SQIVND (reference sequence). CDR3 size: 12 residues. The CDR3 DNA reads TGTGCCAGTAGTTCAGGGGGCCATGAGCAGTTCTTC. It is translated as CASSSGGHEQFF.

J is TRBJ2-1 and V is TRBV19; TRBD2 is a possible D gene (6 bases). Germline values: CDR1 LNHDA, CDR2 SQIVND (reference sequence). The V end lost 0 bases, the J end lost 5 bases, and 11 bases lay between the germline ends. The CDR3 length is 15 residues. The CDR3 loop reads CASSIDGTGDNEQFF. The CDR3 DNA reads TGTGCCAGTAGTATAGATGGGACGGGGGACAATGAGCAGTTCTTC.

This sequence joins TRBV19 and TRBJ2-3; 7 bases align to TRBD1. Per germline, CDR1 LNHDA and CDR2 SQIVND (reference sequence). This CDR3 region has 15 residues. The V gene end was trimmed by 3 bases and the J gene end by 3 bases; junction bases not matched to a gene: 6. CDR3 sequence reads: CASSIPRGRTDTQYF. DNA for the CDR3: TGTGCCAGTAGTATCCCCAGGGGGAGAACAGATACGCAGTATTTT.

The chain employs TRBV27 and TRBJ2-1; 7 bases are shared with TRBD1. The germline V gene encodes CDR1 MNHEY and CDR2 SMNVEV (reference sequence). J was trimmed by 10 bases and V by 2 bases; bases with no gene match: 5. The CDR3 is 13 residues long. As DNA, the CDR3 is TGTGCCAGCAGTTTAATACAGGGGAACGAGCAGTTCTTC. This gives the protein CASSLIQGNEQFF.

The V and J genes are TRBV29-1 and TRBJ1-5; a possible D gene is TRBD1 (6 bases). Germline assignment: CDR1 SQVTM and CDR2 ANQGSEA. CDR3 length: 13 residues. The V end was cut by 7 bases, the J end by 5 bases, with 15 bases between. CDR3 DNA: TGCAGCGCCGCGTGGGGGCATGATCAGCCCCAGCATTTT. Amino acid sequence: CSAAWGHDQPQHF.

This clone showed up just once. The chain recombines TRBV5-1 with TRBJ2-5; a weak D match, TRBD2 (5 bases). CDR1 is SGHRS, CDR2 YFSETQ, per germline. The CDR3 has 14 residues. Trimming stripped 0 bases from V and 2 bases from J, with 8 bases between. The CDR3 nucleotides are TGCGCCAGCAGCTTGGTTAGCGATCAAGAGACCCAGTACTTC. This translates into CASSLVSDQETQYF.

This clone has more than one count but fewer than ten. In DNA form, the CDR3 reads TGTGCCAGCGGCAGGGCTCGCGGCTATGGCTACACCTTC. As protein: CASGRARGYGYTF. V usage is TRBV2 and J usage is TRBJ1-2; the D gene is possibly TRBD1 (5 bases). The ends were cut back, 8 bases at V and 4 bases at J, with 14 bases in the middle. Germline assignment: CDR1 SNHLY and CDR2 FYNNEI. CDR3 size: 13 residues. The variable domain in full, completed from reference TRBV2 and TRBJ1-2, reads EPEVTQTPSHQVTQMGQEVILRCVPISNHLYFYWYRQILGQKVEFLVSFYNNEISEKSEIFDDQFSVERPDGSNFTLKIRSTKLEDSAMYFCASGRARGYGYTFGSGTRLTVV.

V is TRBV11-3 and J is TRBJ2-3; 7 bases fit TRBD2. This CDR3 spans 15 amino acids. Germline V gene lookup returns CDR1 SGHNT and CDR2 YENEEA. The V and J ends lost 5 bases and 4 bases, in that order; junction bases with no gene match: 9. CDR3 amino acids: CASSPAGEGPDTQYF. The CDR3 coding sequence is TGTGCCAGCAGCCCGGCTGGGGAGGGCCCAGATACGCAGTATTTT. The full variable domain, with the rest looked up from reference TRBV11-3 and TRBJ2-3, is EAGVVQSPRYKIIEKKQPVAFWCNPISGHNTLYWYLQNLGQGPELLIRYENEEAVDDSQLPKDRFSAERLKGVDSTLKIQPAELGDSAVYLCASSPAGEGPDTQYFGPGTRLTVL.

V usage is TRBV5-1 and J usage is TRBJ2-1; D is unresolved. The ends were cut back, 6 bases at V and 0 bases at J, with 10 bases in the middle. Germline assignment: CDR1 SGHRS and CDR2 YFSETQ. This CDR3 contains 14 residues. The CDR3: CASTRESSYNEQFF. Here the CDR3 DNA reads TGCGCCAGCACCCGCGAGAGCTCCTACAATGAGCAGTTCTTC.

For the CDR3, the DNA is TGTGCCAGCAGTGACCCGGGACTAGCGGGACACGAGCAGTACTTC. Translated, it gives CASSDPGLAGHEQYF. The chain has TRBV6-1 and TRBJ2-7; TRBD2 matches at 13 bases. Germline CDR1 reads MNHNS; CDR2 reads SASEGT. V dropped 3 bases and J dropped 5; count of bases not matched to a gene: 4. The CDR3 runs 15 residues.

The chain links TRBV6-5 to TRBJ2-1; D possibly corresponds to TRBD1 (5 bases). The CDR3 consists of 14 residues. Germline CDR1 reads MNHEY; CDR2 reads SVGAGI. Trimming left V 5 bases short and J 5 bases short, with 13 bases between. The CDR3 is CASSTWGVDNEQFF. The CDR3 nucleotides are TGTGCCAGCAGTACCTGGGGCGTGGACAATGAGCAGTTCTTC.

V and J are TRBV7-9 and TRBJ2-5, with D perhaps matching TRBD2 (6 bases). The CDR3 loop spans 14 amino acids. Trimming removed 3 bases from V and 5 bases from J, with 13 bases in between. Germline CDR1 SEHNR, CDR2 FQNEAQ (reference sequence). CDR3 nucleotides: TGTGCCAGCAGCTTCCGCGGCGGGGCGGAGACCCAGTACTTC. Protein: CASSFRGGAETQYF. The full variable domain, with the rest looked up from reference TRBV7-9 and TRBJ2-5, is DTGVSQNPRHKITKRGQNVTFRCDPISEHNRLYWYRQTLGQGPEFLTYFQNEAQLEKSRLLSDRFSAERPKGSFSTLEIQRTEQGDSAMYLCASSFRGGAETQYFGPGTRLLVL.

The chain has TRBV28 and TRBJ2-7, with 9 bases aligning to TRBD1. V was clipped by 5 bases and J by 7 bases; unmatched bases: 15. This CDR3 spans 16 amino acids. Germline values: CDR1 MDHEN, CDR2 SYDVKM. CDR3 protein: CASSLLTGGVLREQYF. CDR3 in DNA: TGTGCCAGCAGTCTCCTTACAGGGGGCGTCTTACGAGAGCAGTACTTC.

The chain combines TRBV9 with TRBJ2-3; 9 bases align to TRBD2. Losses at the gene ends were 0 bases for V and 2 bases for J; bases not matched to a gene: 4. In germline, CDR1 is SGDLS, CDR2 YYNGEE. CDR3 size: 16 residues. In nucleotides, the CDR3 is TGTGCCAGCAGCGTAGAAGCGGGGGGATACACAGATACGCAGTATTTT. Translated, it gives CASSVEAGGYTDTQYF.